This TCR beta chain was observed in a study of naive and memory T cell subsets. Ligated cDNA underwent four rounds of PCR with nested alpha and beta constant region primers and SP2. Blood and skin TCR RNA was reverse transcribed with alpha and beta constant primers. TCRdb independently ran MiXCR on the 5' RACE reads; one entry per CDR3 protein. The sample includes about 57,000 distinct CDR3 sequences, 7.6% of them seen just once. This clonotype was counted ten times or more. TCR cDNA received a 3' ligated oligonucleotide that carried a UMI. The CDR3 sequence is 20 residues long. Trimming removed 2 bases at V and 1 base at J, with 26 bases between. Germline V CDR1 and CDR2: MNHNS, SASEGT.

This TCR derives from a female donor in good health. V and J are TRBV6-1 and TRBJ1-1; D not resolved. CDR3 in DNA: TGTGCCAGCAGTGAATTGATCGGGATCGGTGTCCCCGATAGGAACACTGAAGCTTTCTTT. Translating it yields CASSELIGIGVPDRNTEAFF.